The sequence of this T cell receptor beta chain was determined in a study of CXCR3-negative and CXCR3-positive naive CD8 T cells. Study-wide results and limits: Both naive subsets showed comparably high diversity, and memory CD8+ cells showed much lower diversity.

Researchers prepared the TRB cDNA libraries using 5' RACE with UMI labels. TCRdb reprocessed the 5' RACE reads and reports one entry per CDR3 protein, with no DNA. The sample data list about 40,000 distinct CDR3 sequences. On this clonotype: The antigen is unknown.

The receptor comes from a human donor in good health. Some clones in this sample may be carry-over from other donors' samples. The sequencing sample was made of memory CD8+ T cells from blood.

Here the CDR3 reads CSARTGNTGELFF. The chain combines TRBV20-1 with TRBJ2-2; the TCRdb D gene call, TRBD1, has no DNA to confirm it. Germline loops: CDR1 DFQATT, CDR2 SNEGSKA (reference sequence). The CDR3 covers 13 residues.